The clone carrying this TCR beta chain was seen more than once but under ten times. Its antigen remains unidentified. At one boundary the junction diverges from the germline segment, which might be a read error. The use of a sample-barcoded 5' primer and a J-beta primer mix characterized a second PCR of 7 to 11 cycles. TCRdb used MiXCR to reprocess the 5' RACE reads, holding one entry per CDR3 protein. The table includes fewer than 2,000,000 distinct CDR3 sequences, 30% to 40% detected once. Individuals who donated were healthy Caucasians from Russia aged 6 to 90. CDR3 length equals 14 residues. In germline, CDR1 is MNHNS, CDR2 SASEGT. The sample originates from a study of blood T cells in healthy people across ages. Study conclusions and caveats: Researchers report that TCR beta diversity correlated strongly with naive T cell percentage. The donors' CMV status was not determined, possibly confounding changes in expanded clonotypes.

The rearrangement links TRBV6-1 to TRBJ2-7, with 10 bases identical to TRBD1. The sequencing sample was made of blood. This clonotype originated in a human donor in good health. CDR3 nucleotides: TGTGCCGGCAGTCTGACAGGGGGCGAACCCGAGCAGTACTTC. Translating gives CAGSLTGGEPEQYF.